This entry concerns a single T cell receptor (beta chain). What it binds is unknown. This sample stems from a study of identifying expanded T cells in peripheral blood. Overall study findings and caveats: Differentially abundant clones: around 1.1 between replicates, about 17 at around 14 days, 19 at four. Across healthy donors, higher total template counts meant significantly greater approximately 2-week count variance.

Assay used: immunoSEQ multiplex PCR; TCRdb lists only in-frame clones, some missing. The sample comprises some 120,000 clones, over 65% of which are singletons, and 2.5% to 4% rests with the top ten. Material for sequencing was blood. The TCR comes from a person aged 18 to 69 in good health.

CDR3 sequence: CASHSSRRNTGELFF. CDR3 nucleotide sequence: TGTGCCAGCCACTCAAGCCGGCGGAACACCGGGGAGCTGTTTTTT. The rearrangement links TRBV11-3 to TRBJ2-2; D gene unclear. CDR3 length: 15 amino acids. Germline CDR1 and CDR2: SGHNT and YENEEA. Trimming took 8 bases from V and 1 from J, leaving 14 bases between them.